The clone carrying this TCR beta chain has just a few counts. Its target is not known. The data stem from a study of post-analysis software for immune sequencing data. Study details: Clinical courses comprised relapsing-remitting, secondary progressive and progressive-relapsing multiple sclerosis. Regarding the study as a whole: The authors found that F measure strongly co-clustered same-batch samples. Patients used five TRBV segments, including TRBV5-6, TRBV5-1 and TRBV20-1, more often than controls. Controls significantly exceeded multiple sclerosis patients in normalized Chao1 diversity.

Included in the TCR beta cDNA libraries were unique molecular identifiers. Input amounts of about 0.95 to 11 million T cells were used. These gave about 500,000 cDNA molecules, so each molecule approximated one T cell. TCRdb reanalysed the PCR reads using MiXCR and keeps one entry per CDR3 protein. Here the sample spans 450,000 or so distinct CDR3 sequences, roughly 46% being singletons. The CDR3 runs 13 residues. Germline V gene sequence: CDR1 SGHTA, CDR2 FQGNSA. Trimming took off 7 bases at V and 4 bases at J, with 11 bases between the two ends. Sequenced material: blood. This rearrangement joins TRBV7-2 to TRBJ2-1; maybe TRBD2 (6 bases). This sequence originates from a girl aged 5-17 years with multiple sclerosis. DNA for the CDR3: TGTGCCAGCACCCAGACTAGTTACAATGAGCAGTTCTTC. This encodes CASTQTSYNEQFF.